The 8 T cell receptor beta chains listed next were all sequenced from one sample in a study of cytomegalovirus exposure and HLA in healthy donors (dated by TCRdb to about 2017). The library came from the immunoSEQ multiplex PCR assay. The multiplex PCR relied on a mix of 60 forward primers for TCR Vbeta segments and 13 reverse primers for TCR Jbeta segments. The source is immuneACCESS, and TCRdb retained only in-frame sequences with V and J called. Part of the clones is not carried over; for the studies checked, unresolved V genes explain less than half of this, and the remainder is unexplained. The sample table shows 60,000 to 65,000 clones, and roughly 74% are seen once. The top ten clonotypes cover 20% to 25% of the sample. The sequencing sample was made of PBMCs. The origin of the receptors is a woman in her thirties or forties in good health and CMV-seropositive.

This clone was picked up one time. The chain employs TRBV30 and TRBJ1-5; 8 bases are a match to TRBD1. The J segment lost 4 bases and the V segment lost 2 bases, leaving 1 base of the junction unmatched. CDR1 is GTSNPN and CDR2 is SVGIG in the germline V gene (reference sequence). CDR3 length: 13 amino acids. The CDR3 here is CAWSTGGNQPQHF. The CDR3 DNA follows: TGTGCCTGGAGTACAGGGGGTAATCAGCCCCAGCATTTT.

This chain uses TRBV6-5 with TRBJ1-1; D is unresolved. The CDR3 runs to 13 residues. Trimming shortened V by 4 bases and J by 8 bases, and 14 bases separated the two germline ends. The germline gives CDR1 MNHEY, CDR2 SVGAGI. CDR3 nucleotide sequence: TGTGCCAGCAGTTTGGAGGGCTTCGGCGAAGCTTTCTTT. Its protein is CASSLEGFGEAFF.

V usage is TRBV6-5 and J usage is TRBJ1-3; TRBD1 agrees at 7 bases. Unmatched junction bases numbered 3, after V lost 7 bases and J lost 3 bases. There are 13 residues in the CDR3. Germline V gene sequence: CDR1 MNHEY, CDR2 SVGAGI. The CDR3 sequence: CASTQGGGNTIYF. Written as DNA, the CDR3 is TGTGCCAGCACCCAGGGGGGTGGAAACACCATATATTTT.

The chain recombines TRBV4-1 with TRBJ1-1; possible D gene TRBD1, 6 bases. Germline values: CDR1 MGHRA, CDR2 YSYEKL. This CDR3 has 14 amino acids. V was clipped by 0 bases and J by 4 bases, with 9 bases between them. The CDR3 region is CASSQEGAFTEAFF. DNA for the CDR3: TGCGCCAGCAGCCAAGAGGGGGCCTTCACTGAAGCTTTCTTT.

The gene calls are TRBV2 and TRBJ2-3; TRBD2 aligns across 9 bases. CDR3 size: 15 residues. The germline V gene has CDR1 SNHLY and CDR2 FYNNEI. Germline trimming cut 1 base from V and 4 bases from J; bases unmatched to any gene: 3. Here the CDR3 DNA reads TGTGCCAGCAGTGAAGGCGGGGGGGCCGCAGATACGCAGTATTTT. Translating gives CASSEGGGAADTQYF. Filled out from reference TRBV2 and TRBJ2-3, the complete variable domain reads EPEVTQTPSHQVTQMGQEVILRCVPISNHLYFYWYRQILGQKVEFLVSFYNNEISEKSEIFDDQFSVERPDGSNFTLKIRSTKLEDSAMYFCASSEGGGAADTQYFGPGTRLTVL.

This chain uses TRBV6-5 with TRBJ1-3, with D unresolved. There are 15 residues in the CDR3. In germline, CDR1 is MNHEY, CDR2 SVGAGI. The V end lost 0 bases, the J end lost 2 bases, and 8 bases lay between the germline ends. CDR3 coding DNA: TGTGCCAGCAGTTACTCGTCAGTTCCTGGAAACACCATATATTTT. Its translation is CASSYSSVPGNTIYF.

This chain links TRBV7-2 with TRBJ1-4, with TRBD1 matching over 9 bases. The CDR3 loop spans 14 amino acids. J was trimmed by 7 bases and V by 5 bases; bases with no gene match: 5. Germline values: CDR1 SGHTA, CDR2 FQGNSA. For the CDR3, the DNA is TGTGCCAGCAGCGGTACAGGGGGCTCTGAAAAACTGTTTTTT. Translation gives CASSGTGGSEKLFF.

This chain joins TRBV6-5 and TRBJ1-4; D may be TRBD1 (5 bases). V lost 6 bases, J lost 5 bases, and 16 bases lay in between. The germline V gene has CDR1 MNHEY and CDR2 SVGAGI. The CDR3 runs 15 residues. This CDR3 is CASRPPGLRNEKLFF. CDR3 coding DNA: TGTGCCAGCAGGCCTCCGGGACTCCGAAATGAAAAACTGTTTTTT.